This is a list of T cell receptor beta chains from one sample in a study of CD8+ T cells in alopecia areata. Method: immunoSEQ multiplex PCR; TCRdb's copy keeps in-frame clones and lacks some. The sample contains around 110,000 clones, around three fifths of which appear only once. This specimen was CD8+ T cells sorted from blood, taken at week 24, from a patient treated with tofacitinib. The receptors stem from a human donor with alopecia areata. Both conserved end residues are part of each CDR3. D genes are given only for firm matches. Size tells how often a clone was seen (once, few, many) or the class of an expanded clone, and some rows leave it out.

clone size,D gene,CDR3 length,J gene,V gene,CDR3 DNA,CDR3 protein
NA,NA,14,TRBJ1-5,TRBV7-9,TGTGCCAGCAGCTCCTCAGAGGGGGATCAGCCCCAGCATTTT,CASSSSEGDQPQHF
few,NA,12,TRBJ2-1,TRBV5-6,TGTGCCAGCAGCTACGGGGGCAATGAGCAGTTCTTC,CASSYGGNEQFF
NA,TRBD2,15,TRBJ2-1,TRBV29-1,TGCAGCGTGGCCGGGGCTAGCGGGGGGTTCAATGAGCAGTTCTTC,CSVAGASGGFNEQFF
NA,NA,13,TRBJ2-7,TRBV4-3,TGCGCCAGCAGCCCTGGGGCAGGCTACGAGCAGTACTTC,CASSPGAGYEQYF
NA,TRBD1,13,TRBJ2-7,TRBV27,TGTGCCAGCAGCGGGGACAGGGCCCGGGAGCAGTACTTC,CASSGDRAREQYF
NA,NA,16,TRBJ1-6,TRBV7-9,TGTGCCAGCAGCTTAGGGCCGGGCCTGGCTAATTCACCCCTCCACTTT,CASSLGPGLANSPLHF
NA,NA,13,TRBJ2-3,TRBV7-6,TGTGCCAGCAGCCCCTCACCCACAGATACGCAGTATTTT,CASSPSPTDTQYF
few,NA,13,TRBJ1-1,TRBV6-5,TGTGCCAGCCGACGGGGGTTGAACACTGAAGCTTTCTTT,CASRRGLNTEAFF
NA,TRBD1,12,TRBJ2-1,TRBV30,TGTGCCTGGAGTGCGGGACAGGGTATAGGATTCTTC,CAWSAGQGIGFF
NA,NA,13,TRBJ1-2,TRBV2,TGTGCCAGCATTGGTTCGGTAAACTATGGCTACACCTTC,CASIGSVNYGYTF